Reported below is one TCR beta chain. What it binds is unknown. This entry comes from a study of radiotherapy plus CTLA-4 blockade in lung cancer. Study information: With around 30% of patients having disease control, objective responses were seen in 15% to 20%.

Whole-study findings and limits: Response was reportedly best predicted by early blood T cell clone dynamics, with interferon-beta. Expansion in blood of tumor-derived TCR clones was seen after radiotherapy plus ipilimumab.

Those patients who had chemo-refractory metastatic non-small-cell lung cancer were given focal radiation along with CTLA-4 blockade through ipilimumab. Clones were sequenced by immunoSEQ multiplex PCR, and TCRdb holds only the in-frame ones, with some missing. The repertoire includes roughly 73,000 clones, roughly 84% of them detected once, and over 35% sits in the top ten. The sequence came from a human donor with non-small cell lung cancer that progressed on radiotherapy plus ipilimumab. Specimen: peripheral blood, collected from a patient treated with radiotherapy plus ipilimumab.

CDR3 sequence reads: CAISPVGGDEKLFF. CDR3 coding DNA: TGTGCCATCAGCCCCGTGGGGGGGGATGAAAAACTGTTTTTT. V usage is TRBV10-3 and J usage is TRBJ1-4, with a possible D match to TRBD1 (5 bases). Germline CDR1 reads ENHRY; CDR2 reads SYGVKD. Trimming stripped 6 bases from V and 6 bases from J, with 14 bases between. The CDR3 is made up of 14 amino acids.